This note documents a single T cell receptor beta chain sequence. Its antigen is as yet unknown. These data belong to a study of blood T cells in healthy people across ages. Study findings and constraints: The fall in TCR beta diversity per million T cells was roughly linear with age. Unsorted PBMCs blocked a conclusive comparison of naive and antigen-experienced cells.

The use of a sample-barcoded 5' primer and a J-beta primer mix characterized a second PCR of roughly 7 to 11 cycles. The authors tagged each cDNA molecule using a template-switch adaptor with 12 random nucleotides. At least 2.5 million CDR3-containing paired-end reads were obtained per sample. TCRdb re-analysed the 5' RACE reads in MiXCR, keeping a single row per CDR3 protein. The sample lists hundreds of thousands of distinct CDR3 sequences, roughly three fifths seen once, with roughly 25% in the top ten. The clonotype originates from a man aged 35 to 55 in good health. Sequenced sample: blood.

In nucleotides, the CDR3 is TGTGCCAGCTCACCCGGGCAGGGTATCGGAGATGAGCAGTTCTTC. Translation: CASSPGQGIGDEQFF. The genes are TRBV18 and TRBJ2-1; D possibly corresponds to TRBD1 (5 bases). Trimming removed 3 bases at V and 8 bases at J, with 17 bases between. This CDR3 comprises 15 residues. CDR1 is KGHSH and CDR2 is LQKENI in the germline V gene.